This T cell receptor (beta chain) was recovered during a study of blood T cell repertoires in COVID-19. Study background: There were acute and convalescent COVID-19 samples, and they came from the United States, Italy and Spain. T cells, B-cell-depleted T cells, or PBMCs provided the cDNA or gDNA that served as material.

This clone was seen a single time. The CDR3 runs 15 residues. Trimming pared 6 bases from V and 4 bases from J, leaving 18 bases between. Per the germline V gene, CDR1 is MNHNY and CDR2 is SVGAGI (reference sequence). As processed by the authors: Counts of nucleated cells, estimated from reference gene primer amplification, were obtained. TCRdb's table, derived via immunoSEQ multiplex PCR, lists solely in-frame clones and lacks some. The DNA gave D and trimming, while V, J and clone size come from that table. The sample contains around 150,000 clones, approximately 86% of which appear only once. The sequenced material came from peripheral blood. This sequence originates from an older woman with active or convalescent COVID-19. The chain links TRBV6-6 to TRBJ1-1; D perhaps matches TRBD1 (6 bases). Here the CDR3 reads CASRDQDRFSTEAFF. DNA for the CDR3: TGTGCCAGCAGGGATCAAGACAGGTTTAGCACTGAAGCTTTCTTT.